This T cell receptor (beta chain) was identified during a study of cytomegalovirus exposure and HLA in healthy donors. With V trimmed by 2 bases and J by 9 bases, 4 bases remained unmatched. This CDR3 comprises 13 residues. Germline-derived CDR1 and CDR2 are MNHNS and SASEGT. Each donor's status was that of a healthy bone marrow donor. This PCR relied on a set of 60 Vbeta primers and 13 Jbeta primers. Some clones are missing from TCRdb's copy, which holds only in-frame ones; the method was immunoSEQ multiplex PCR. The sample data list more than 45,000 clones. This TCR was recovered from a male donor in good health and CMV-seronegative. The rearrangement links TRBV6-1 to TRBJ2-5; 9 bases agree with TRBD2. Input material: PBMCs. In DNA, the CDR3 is TGTGCCAGCAGTGAATTGGCTAGCGGGGCCCAGTACTTC. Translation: CASSELASGAQYF.